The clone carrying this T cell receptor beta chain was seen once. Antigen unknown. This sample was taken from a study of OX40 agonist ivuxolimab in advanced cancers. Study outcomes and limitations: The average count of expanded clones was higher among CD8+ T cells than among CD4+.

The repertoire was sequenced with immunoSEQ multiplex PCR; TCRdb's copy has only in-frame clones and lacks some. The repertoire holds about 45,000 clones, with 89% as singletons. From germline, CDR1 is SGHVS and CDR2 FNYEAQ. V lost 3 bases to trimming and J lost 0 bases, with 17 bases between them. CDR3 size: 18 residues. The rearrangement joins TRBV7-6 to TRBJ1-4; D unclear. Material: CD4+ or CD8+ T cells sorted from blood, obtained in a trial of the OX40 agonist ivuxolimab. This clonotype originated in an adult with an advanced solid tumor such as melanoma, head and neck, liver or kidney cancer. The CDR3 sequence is CASSFCLTSNATNEKLFF. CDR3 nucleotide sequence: TGTGCCAGCAGCTTTTGTCTGACTTCCAATGCAACTAATGAAAAACTGTTTTTT. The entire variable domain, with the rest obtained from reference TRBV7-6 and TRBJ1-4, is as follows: GAGVSQSPRYKVTKRGQDVALRCDPISGHVSLYWYRQALGQGPEFLTYFNYEAQQDKSGLPNDRFSAERPEGSISTLTIQRTEQRDSAMYRCASSFCLTSNATNEKLFFGSGTQLSVL.